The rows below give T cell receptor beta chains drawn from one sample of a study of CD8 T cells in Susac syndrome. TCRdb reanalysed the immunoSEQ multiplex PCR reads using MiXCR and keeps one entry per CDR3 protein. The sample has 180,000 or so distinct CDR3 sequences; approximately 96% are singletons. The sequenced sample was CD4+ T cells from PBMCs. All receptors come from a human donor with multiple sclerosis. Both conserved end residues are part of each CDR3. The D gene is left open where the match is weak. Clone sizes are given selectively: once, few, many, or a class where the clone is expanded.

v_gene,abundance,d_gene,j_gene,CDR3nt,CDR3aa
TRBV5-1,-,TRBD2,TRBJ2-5,TGCGCCAGCAGCCCTCAACTAGCGTACCAAGAGACCCAGTACTTC,CASSPQLAYQETQYF
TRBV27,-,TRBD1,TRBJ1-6,TGTGCCAGCAGTTTCGACAGGGCTGGGGGAGCGGCCCTCCACTTT,CASSFDRAGGAALHF
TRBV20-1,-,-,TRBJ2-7,TGCAGTGCTAGAGTCCCTCCCTACGAGCAGTACTTC,CSARVPPYEQYF
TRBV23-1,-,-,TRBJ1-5,TGCGCCAGCAGTCAATTTAGGCAGAAGAATCAGCCCCAGCATTTT,CASSQFRQKNQPQHF
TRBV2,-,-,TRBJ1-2,TGTGCCAGCAGTGTAGGACAGTACGCTAACTATGGCTACACCTTC,CASSVGQYANYGYTF
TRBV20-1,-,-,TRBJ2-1,TGCAGTGCTAGTCAGGACACCTACAATGAGCAGTTCTTC,CSASQDTYNEQFF
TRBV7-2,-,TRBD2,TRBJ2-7,TGTGCCAGCGGGACTAGCGGGGGATTCGAGCAGTACTTC,CASGTSGGFEQYF
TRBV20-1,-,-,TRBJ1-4,TGCAGTGTGGGGGAAACTAATGAAAAACTGTTTTTT,CSVGETNEKLFF
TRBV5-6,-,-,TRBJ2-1,TGTGCCAGCAGCCCCCGCCTAAACGCCTACGAGCAGTTCTTC,CASSPRLNAYEQFF
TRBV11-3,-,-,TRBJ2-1,TGTGCCAGCAGCTTAGAGGGGTATACCAATGAGCAGTTCTTC,CASSLEGYTNEQFF
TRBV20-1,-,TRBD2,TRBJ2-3,TGCAGTGCTTGTTGCGGGGGGGCGGACCAGGATACGCAGTATTTT,CSACCGGADQDTQYF
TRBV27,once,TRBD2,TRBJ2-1,TGTGCCAGCAGGACCGGGAGACTAGCTGTAGGGGACCAGTTCTTC,CASRTGRLAVGDQFF
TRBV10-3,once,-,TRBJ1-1,TGTGCCATCAGTGAGAGGGGCGGGTCCGACACTGAAGCTTTCTTT,CAISERGGSDTEAFF
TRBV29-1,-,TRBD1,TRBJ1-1,TGCAGCGTTGGACGTCGGAGCACAACAGGGGGCTTGAGCAGCACTGAAGCTTTCTTT,CSVGRRSTTGGLSSTEAFF
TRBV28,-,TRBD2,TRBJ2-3,TGTGCCAGCCAAAGCGGGGGGAGCACAGATACGCAGTATTTT,CASQSGGSTDTQYF
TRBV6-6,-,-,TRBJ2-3,TGTGCCAGCAGTTACCGAGGGGCAGATACGCAGTATTTT,CASSYRGADTQYF
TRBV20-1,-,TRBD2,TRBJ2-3,TGCAGTGCTCCTAGCGGGGGGCCAGATACGCAGTATTTT,CSAPSGGPDTQYF
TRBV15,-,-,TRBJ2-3,TGTGCCACCAGCAGAGAAGGTTTCAGGGCAAGCACAGATACGCAGTATTTT,CATSREGFRASTDTQYF
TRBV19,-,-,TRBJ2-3,TGTGCCAGTGCGATCACGGGGGCGCAGTATTTT,CASAITGAQYF
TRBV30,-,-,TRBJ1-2,TGTGCCGGAGACCCAGCCCTTAACTATGGCTACACCTTC,CAGDPALNYGYTF
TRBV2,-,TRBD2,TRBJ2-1,TGTGCCAGCAGTGGGACTAGCGGTCGGTACAATGAGCAGTTCTTC,CASSGTSGRYNEQFF
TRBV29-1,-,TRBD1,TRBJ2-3,TGCAGCGTCGGCCTCGGACAGGGTAGGGCAGATACGCAGTATTTT,CSVGLGQGRADTQYF
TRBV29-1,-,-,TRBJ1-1,TGCAGCGTTGAGCGGGGCTTCATGAACACTGAAGCTTTCTTT,CSVERGFMNTEAFF
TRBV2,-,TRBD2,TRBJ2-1,TGTGCCAGCAGTGACTCTTATGGCGGGGGGACACACAATGAGCAGTTCTTC,CASSDSYGGGTHNEQFF
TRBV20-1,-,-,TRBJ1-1,TGCAGTGCTAGAGTCAAACAGCAAACCCGGACTGAAGCTTTCTTT,CSARVKQQTRTEAFF
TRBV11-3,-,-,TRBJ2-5,TGTGCCAGCAGCACCTACATCAGGGGGGTTGGCGAGACCCAGTACTTC,CASSTYIRGVGETQYF
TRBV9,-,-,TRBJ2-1,TGTGCCAGCAGCGTTGTAGGGAGCTCCTACAATGAGCAGTTCTTC,CASSVVGSSYNEQFF
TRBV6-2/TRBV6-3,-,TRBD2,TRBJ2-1,TGTGCCAGCAGACGATCGGGGGGCAATGAGCAGTTCTTC,CASRRSGGNEQFF
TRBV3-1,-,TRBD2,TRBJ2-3,TGTGCCAGCAGCCAACTAGCGGGGCTTGATACGCAGTATTTT,CASSQLAGLDTQYF
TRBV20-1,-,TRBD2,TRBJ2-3,TGCAGTGCTAGAAAGGCGGGGGGGCCACCCACTCTGGCAGATACGCAGTATTTT,CSARKAGGPPTLADTQYF
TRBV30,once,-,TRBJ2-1,TGTGCCTGGAGTGTCCAACAGGGATCAGGGTTCTTC,CAWSVQQGSGFF
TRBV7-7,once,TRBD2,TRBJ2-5,TGTGCCAGCAGCTCCGGTAGGGCTAGCGGGGCCCAAGAGACCCAGTACTTC,CASSSGRASGAQETQYF